This T cell receptor beta chain was identified in a study of T cell repertoires in cytomegalovirus infection. Study background: It was recently identified HLA-C-restricted and well-studied HLA-B-restricted CMV epitopes that the study used. It can be stated that public TCR beta signatures indicated CMV infection as well as a matching HLA type.

Each CDR3 protein is one row after TCRdb ran MiXCR on the reads. The sample has approximately 110,000 distinct CDR3 sequences; approximately 30% are singletons. This CDR3 is 13 amino acids long. V was pared by 8 bases and J by 4 bases, with 14 bases between. From germline, CDR1 is SGHTA and CDR2 FQGNSA. As for this clonotype: As yet, its antigen is unknown.

The receptor comes from a human donor in good health (CMV status not recorded). Some clones in this sample may be carry-over from other donors' samples. The sample was CD8+ T cells from cultured PBMCs, taken from culture after CMV antigen stimulation. The chain couples TRBV7-2 to TRBJ1-1; the D gene is possibly TRBD1 (5 bases). The CDR3 protein is CASSAGRSTEAFF. The CDR3, as DNA: TGTGCCAGCTCGGCAGGGCGGTCCACTGAAGCTTTCTTT.